Sequencing of this TCR beta chain was carried out in a study of CD8 T cells in ankylosing spondylitis. Whole-study findings and limits: Some of these motif variants have turned up before, in reports on reactive arthritis synovial fluid and blood. Among TCR beta sequences, a motif of fewer than 10 highly homologous variants appeared characteristic of ankylosing spondylitis blood.

CDR1 is SQVTM, CDR2 ANQGSEA, per germline. Unmatched junction bases numbered 9, after V lost 1 base and J lost 7 bases. The CDR3 has 14 amino acids. This clonotype was observed many times. Its specificity is not known. TCRdb processed the 5' RACE reads anew with MiXCR; each CDR3 protein has one entry. The sample has a few hundred thousand distinct CDR3 sequences, over 15% seen once. The TCR sequence derives from a male donor with ankylosing spondylitis. The chain uses TRBV29-1 and TRBJ1-2; 7 bases are a match to TRBD1. The sample taken for sequencing was blood, either unsorted or a sorted T cell fraction (not recorded which). The CDR3 protein is CSVEASTGFSGYTF. For the CDR3, the DNA is TGCAGCGTTGAAGCCTCGACAGGGTTTAGTGGCTACACCTTC.